The following is a TCR beta chain sequence with its context. The CDR3 contains 13 residues. Trimming shortened V by 5 bases and J by 4 bases, and 14 bases separated the two germline ends. Germline values: CDR1 SQVTM, CDR2 ANQGSEA. The diagnostic criteria were recently defined, and patients with Susac syndrome met them for definite or probable disease. With random hexamers, reverse transcription was performed on about 0.45 to 1 ug of RNA. TCRdb analysed the immunoSEQ multiplex PCR reads with MiXCR anew, one entry per CDR3 protein. In the table there are approximately 87,000 distinct CDR3 sequences, 90% to 97% of which are singletons. These data belong to a study of CD8 T cells in Susac syndrome.

The sequence came from a human donor with Susac syndrome. Sequenced: CD8+ T cells from PBMCs. The chain employs TRBV29-1 and TRBJ1-1; TRBD1 might be the D (5 bases). The DNA of the CDR3 is TGCAGCGTTTCGTGGGCGGGGGGCACTGAAGCTTTCTTT. It specifies CSVSWAGGTEAFF.